The following is a TCR beta chain sequence with its context. Its antigen is not identified. This sample is part of a study of cytomegalovirus exposure and HLA in healthy donors. Study results and caveats: Common viral pathogens were later found to be apparently linked to several of the most significant clusters. The investigators catalogued 164 TCR beta chains as cytomegalovirus-associated.

PCR primers comprised 60 Vbeta and 13 Jbeta primers. Clones were read by immunoSEQ multiplex PCR, and TCRdb kept only the in-frame ones, dropping some. This sample has approximately 110,000 clones, with 65% to 80% found just once. Healthy bone marrow donors formed the donor group. This CDR3 region has 15 residues. Germline V gene sequence: CDR1 SGDLS, CDR2 YYNGEE. V lost 2 bases, J lost 4 bases, and 15 bases lay in between. The sequence was obtained from a female donor in good health and CMV-seropositive. This chain uses TRBV9 with TRBJ1-2, with a weak D call TRBD1 (6 bases). Sequences were obtained from PBMCs. Here the CDR3 reads CASSVAGESSYGYTF. The CDR3 DNA reads as TGTGCCAGCAGCGTGGCAGGGGAGAGTAGCTATGGCTACACCTTC. Full variable domain (missing parts from reference TRBV9 and TRBJ1-2): DSGVTQTPKHLITATGQRVTLRCSPRSGDLSVYWYQQSLDQGLQFLIQYYNGEERAKGNILERFSAQQFPDLHSELNLSSLELGDSALYFCASSVAGESSYGYTFGSGTRLTVV.